This is a list of T cell receptor beta chains from one sample in a study of spatial heterogeneity in lung cancer. TCRdb re-called the 5' RACE reads with MiXCR, one entry per CDR3 protein. Of roughly 70,000 distinct CDR3 sequences listed, roughly 8.9% are singletons. Source: PBMCs, taken at follow-up. These TCRs come from a female donor with early-stage non-small cell lung cancer. The CDR3 runs from the conserved cysteine through the conserved F or W. A D gene is named only where the DNA matches it firmly. The listing skips clone size in some rows; elsewhere it reads once, few, many or a size class.

V gene	clone size	J gene	D gene	CDR3 DNA	CDR3 protein
TRBV28	many	TRBJ1-1	-	TGTGCCAGCAGTTTAGGAGGACGCCAGAACACTGAAGCTTTCTTT	CASSLGGRQNTEAFF
TRBV7-2	-	TRBJ2-3	-	TGTGCCAGCAGCTTGTGGGCCAGAACCACAGATACGCAGTATTTT	CASSLWARTTDTQYF
TRBV7-9	-	TRBJ2-7	-	TGTGCCAGCAGCTTCGGCGTAGAGCAGTACTTC	CASSFGVEQYF
TRBV19	many	TRBJ2-1	-	TGTGCCAGTAGGGGGCTAGCTCACTCCTACAATGAGCAGTTCTTC	CASRGLAHSYNEQFF
TRBV10-2	many	TRBJ2-2	-	TGCGCCAGCAGTGAGTCCGCAGGGGCGGGCACCGGGGAGCTGTTTTTT	CASSESAGAGTGELFF
TRBV28	few	TRBJ1-3	TRBD1	TGTGCCAGCAGTTGGACAGGGACCGGAAACACCATATATTTT	CASSWTGTGNTIYF
TRBV7-2	many	TRBJ2-5	-	TGTGCCAGCAGCCCACCCGGGCGCCCAGAGACCCAGTACTTC	CASSPPGRPETQYF
TRBV7-9	many	TRBJ1-2	-	TGTGCCAGCAGCCTGTCGGACGGCAGCTGGGACTATGGCTACACCTTC	CASSLSDGSWDYGYTF
TRBV13	many	TRBJ2-1	-	TGTGCCAGCAGCCGGAGGTACGATGAGCAGTTCTTC	CASSRRYDEQFF
TRBV7-9	few	TRBJ2-1	-	TGTGCCAGCAGGTTGGCGGGATCGGGAAATGAGCAGTTCTTC	CASRLAGSGNEQFF
TRBV25-1	-	TRBJ1-6	-	TGTGCCAGCAGTGAAGCAGGCCAAGGGGGAAATTCACCCCTCCACTTT	CASSEAGQGGNSPLHF
TRBV27	-	TRBJ1-5	-	TGTGCCAGCAGTTGGGTCCCCAATCAGCCCCAGCATTTT	CASSWVPNQPQHF
TRBV15	many	TRBJ2-6	-	TGTGCCACCAGCAGAGCTCCTACCGGATCTGGGGCCAACGTCCTGACTTTC	CATSRAPTGSGANVLTF
TRBV6-5	-	TRBJ1-2	-	TGTGCCAGCAGAACAGGGAGGGATGGCTACACCTTC	CASRTGRDGYTF
TRBV28	-	TRBJ2-1	-	TGTGCCAGCAGTCCGACAGGTACCAATGAGCAGTTCTTC	CASSPTGTNEQFF
TRBV7-8	many	TRBJ1-5	-	TGTGCCAGCAGCTTCCGTCCCCAGGGAAATCAGCCCCAGCATTTT	CASSFRPQGNQPQHF
TRBV6-5	few	TRBJ2-5	TRBD2	TGTGCCAGCAGTCGCGGGAGGGCCGGGGAGACCCAGTACTTC	CASSRGRAGETQYF
TRBV20-1	many	TRBJ2-1	TRBD2	TGCAGTGCCACCGACCGACTAGCGGGAGGGAATGAGCAGTTCTTC	CSATDRLAGGNEQFF
TRBV9	few	TRBJ1-6	-	TGTGCCAGCAGCGTAAACTGGGAGGGACCCCTCCACTTT	CASSVNWEGPLHF
TRBV29-1	many	TRBJ2-3	-	TGCAGCGTTGAAGAGACAGAAAGTACGCAGTATTTT	CSVEETESTQYF
TRBV20-1	-	TRBJ2-5	TRBD2	TGCAGTGCCATCCTTTGGACTAGCGGGAGGGCTGAGACCCAGTACTTC	CSAILWTSGRAETQYF
TRBV29-1	many	TRBJ1-5	-	TGCAGCGTTACCGAAATCGGTCAGCCCCAGCATTTT	CSVTEIGQPQHF
TRBV7-9	many	TRBJ2-7	TRBD2	TGTGCCAGCAGCCCAGGACTAGCGGGGACCGAGCAGTACTTC	CASSPGLAGTEQYF
TRBV12-3/TRBV12-4	many	TRBJ2-5	-	TGTGCCAGCAGCAACAGGAGGGAAGAGACCCAGTACTTC	CASSNRREETQYF
TRBV7-2	few	TRBJ2-1	-	TGTGCCAGCAGCACCCGCCCCAATGAGCAGTTCTTC	CASSTRPNEQFF
TRBV6-5	many	TRBJ1-1	-	TGTGCCAGCAGTACTAGATGGAACACTGAAGCTTTCTTT	CASSTRWNTEAFF
TRBV6-5	many	TRBJ2-3	-	TGTGCCAGCAGTTACAGACGGGACTCCTACACAGATACGCAGTATTTT	CASSYRRDSYTDTQYF
TRBV28	many	TRBJ2-2	-	TGTGCCAGCAGGCGGGACTTAACCGGGGAGCTGTTTTTT	CASRRDLTGELFF
TRBV6-5	few	TRBJ2-2	TRBD2	TGTGCCAGCAGCCGCACTAGCGGGAGGGCCGTCGGGGAGCTGTTTTTT	CASSRTSGRAVGELFF
TRBV27	many	TRBJ2-3	TRBD2	TGTGCCAGCAGTTTATCACGGGAGGGCCCAGATACGCAGTATTTT	CASSLSREGPDTQYF
TRBV12-3/TRBV12-4	-	TRBJ2-1	TRBD2	TGTGCCAGCAGTTCGGGACTAGCGGGTACTTGGAAGCAGTTCTTC	CASSSGLAGTWKQFF
TRBV29-1	many	TRBJ1-2	-	TGCAGCGTTGAACAGTTCTATGGCTACACCTTC	CSVEQFYGYTF
TRBV20-1	many	TRBJ1-2	-	TGCAGTGCTAGAGAGGCCATATTCTATGGCTACACCTTC	CSAREAIFYGYTF
TRBV6-6	few	TRBJ2-6	TRBD1	TGTGCCAGCAGTCCCGACAGGGTTGGGGCCAACGTCCTGACTTTC	CASSPDRVGANVLTF
TRBV12-3/TRBV12-4	many	TRBJ2-2	-	TGTGCCAGCAGTTTACTACAGCTGAACACCGGGGAGCTGTTTTTT	CASSLLQLNTGELFF
TRBV3-1	many	TRBJ1-1	TRBD1	TGTGCCAGCAGACAGGGGATGAACACTGAAGCTTTCTTT	CASRQGMNTEAFF
TRBV20-1	few	TRBJ2-7	-	TGCAGTGCTAGCCTCCCCACCTACGAGCAGTACTTC	CSASLPTYEQYF